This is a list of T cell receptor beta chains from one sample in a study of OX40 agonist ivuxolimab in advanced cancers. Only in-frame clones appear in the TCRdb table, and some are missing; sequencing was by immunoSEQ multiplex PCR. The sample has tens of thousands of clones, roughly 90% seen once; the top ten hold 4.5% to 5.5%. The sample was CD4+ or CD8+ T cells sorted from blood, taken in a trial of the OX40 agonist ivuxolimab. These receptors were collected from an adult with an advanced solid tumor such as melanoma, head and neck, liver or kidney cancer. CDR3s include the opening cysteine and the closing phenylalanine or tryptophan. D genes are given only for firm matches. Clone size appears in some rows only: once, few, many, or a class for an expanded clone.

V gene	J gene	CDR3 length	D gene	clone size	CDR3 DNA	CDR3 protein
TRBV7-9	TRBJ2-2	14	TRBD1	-	TGTGCCAGCAGCACCTGGGACAGCGGCGGGGAGCTGTTTTTT	CASSTWDSGGELFF
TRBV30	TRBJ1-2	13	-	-	TGTGCCTGGAGCCTAGGGGGGGCGGGCGGCTACACCTTC	CAWSLGGAGGYTF
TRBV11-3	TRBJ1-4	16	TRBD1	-	TGTGCCAGCAGCACCCGACAGGGGGCTGCTAATGAAAAACTGTTTTTT	CASSTRQGAANEKLFF
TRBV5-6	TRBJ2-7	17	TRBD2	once	TGTGCCAGCAGCTTGACTAGCGGGACCCTGGGGACCTACGAGCAGTACTTC	CASSLTSGTLGTYEQYF
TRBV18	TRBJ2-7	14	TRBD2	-	TGTGCCAGCTCACCCGGGACTAGCGAATACGAGCAGTACTTC	CASSPGTSEYEQYF
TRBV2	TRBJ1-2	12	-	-	TGTGCCAGCAGTGTCGGTGATTATGGCTACACCTTC	CASSVGDYGYTF
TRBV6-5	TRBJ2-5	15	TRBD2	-	TGTGCCAGCAGTTACTCGAAGAGGGGAGGGGAGACCCAGTACTTC	CASSYSKRGGETQYF
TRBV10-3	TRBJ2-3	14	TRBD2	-	TGTGCCATCAGCTCGGGACTAGACGCAGATACGCAGTATTTT	CAISSGLDADTQYF
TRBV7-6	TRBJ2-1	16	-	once	TGTGCCAGCAGCAGGGGAGGCGGGGGCGCTTACAATGAGCAGTTCTTC	CASSRGGGGAYNEQFF
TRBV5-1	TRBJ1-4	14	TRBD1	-	TGCGCCAGCAGCTTTGGACAGGGAGGTGAAAAACTGTTTTTT	CASSFGQGGEKLFF
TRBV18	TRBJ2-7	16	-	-	TGTGCCAGCTCGCCCGAGGGGGGTGGATTCGGCTACGAGCAGTACTTC	CASSPEGGGFGYEQYF
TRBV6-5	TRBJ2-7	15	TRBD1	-	TGTGCCAGCAGTTACTACGGGGGACAGGATTACGAGCAGTACTTC	CASSYYGGQDYEQYF
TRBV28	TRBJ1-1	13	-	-	TGTGCCAGCAGTTTATCCACAAGAGATGAAGCTTTCTTT	CASSLSTRDEAFF
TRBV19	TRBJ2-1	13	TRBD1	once	TGTGCCAGTAGGGGACAGGGGATCAATGAGCAGTTCTTC	CASRGQGINEQFF
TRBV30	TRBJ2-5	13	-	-	TGTGCCTGGGCCTTCGGGGGCGAAAAGACCCAGTACTTC	CAWAFGGEKTQYF
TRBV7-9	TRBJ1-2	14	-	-	TGTGCCAGCACCGGGGGCCCTCGAAACTATGGCTACACCTTC	CASTGGPRNYGYTF
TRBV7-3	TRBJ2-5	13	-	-	TGTGCCAGCAGCTCCACTTCCACGGCGACCCAGTACTTC	CASSSTSTATQYF
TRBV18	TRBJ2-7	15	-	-	TGTGCCAGCTCACCACCTGTGGGGGCCTCCTACGAGCAGTACTTC	CASSPPVGASYEQYF
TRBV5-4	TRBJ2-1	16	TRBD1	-	TGTGCCAGCAGCCCCGGACAGGGGAGCTCCTACAATGAGCAGTTCTTC	CASSPGQGSSYNEQFF
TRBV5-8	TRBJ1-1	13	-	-	TGTGCCAGCAGCTTGTCGTGGGAAGCTGAAGCTTTCTTT	CASSLSWEAEAFF
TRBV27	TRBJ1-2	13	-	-	TGTGCCAGCAGTCAGAACCTTGGGTCGGGCTACACCTTC	CASSQNLGSGYTF
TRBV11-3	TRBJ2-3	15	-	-	TGTGCCAGCAGCTTAGTTTTCTCCAACACAGATACGCAGTATTTT	CASSLVFSNTDTQYF
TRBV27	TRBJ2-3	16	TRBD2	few	TGTGCCAGCAGAAATGGGGGGGGGACGTACACAGATACGCAGTATTTT	CASRNGGGTYTDTQYF
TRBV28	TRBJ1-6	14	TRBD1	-	TGTGCCAGCAGTTGGACAGGGATGAATTCACCCCTCCACTTT	CASSWTGMNSPLHF
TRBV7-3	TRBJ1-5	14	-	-	TGTGCCAGCAGCCAAGGGCGAGACAATCAGCCCCAGCATTTT	CASSQGRDNQPQHF
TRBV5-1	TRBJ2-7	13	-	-	TGCGCCAGCAGCTTGGAGGGTATCTACGAGCAGTACTTC	CASSLEGIYEQYF
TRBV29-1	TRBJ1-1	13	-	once	TGCAGCGTTGAGGGCAGGAGGAACACTGAAGCTTTCTTT	CSVEGRRNTEAFF
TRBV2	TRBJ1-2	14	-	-	TGTGCCAGCAGGCTGGAGGGCTTGAACTATGGCTACACCTTC	CASRLEGLNYGYTF
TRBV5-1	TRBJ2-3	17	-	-	TGCGCCAGCAGCTTAGTCGGGGGCCGAACTAGCACAGATACGCAGTATTTT	CASSLVGGRTSTDTQYF
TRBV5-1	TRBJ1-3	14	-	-	TGCGCCAGCAGCTTGGCCGGGACCGCCGACACCATATATTTT	CASSLAGTADTIYF
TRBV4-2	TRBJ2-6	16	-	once	TGTGCCAGCAGCTTAGGTACCAGCTCTGGGGCCAACGTCCTGACTTTC	CASSLGTSSGANVLTF
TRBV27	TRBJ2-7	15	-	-	TGTGCCAGCAGTTTATCGTGGGCCCCATCCTACGAGCAGTACTTC	CASSLSWAPSYEQYF
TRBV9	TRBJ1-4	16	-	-	TGTGCCAGCAGCCCAGGACAGATTGCAACTAATGAAAAACTGTTTTTT	CASSPGQIATNEKLFF
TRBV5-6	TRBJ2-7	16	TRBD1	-	TGTGCCAGCAGCTCCTCCCCCGGGACAGTCTCCTACGAGCAGTACTTC	CASSSSPGTVSYEQYF
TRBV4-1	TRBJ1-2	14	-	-	TGCGCCAGCAGCCAAATCGGCGGTAACTATGGCTACACCTTC	CASSQIGGNYGYTF
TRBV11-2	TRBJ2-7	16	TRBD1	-	TGTGCCAGCAGCTTAGAAAGGGGACAGCTCTCCTACGAGCAGTACTTC	CASSLERGQLSYEQYF
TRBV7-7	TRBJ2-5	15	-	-	TGTGCTAGCAGCTTAGTGGGTCACAGGGTCGAGACCCAGTACTTC	CASSLVGHRVETQYF
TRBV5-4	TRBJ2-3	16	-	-	TGTGCCAGCAGCTTGGAACAGGGTCGGGGCACAGATACGCAGTATTTT	CASSLEQGRGTDTQYF
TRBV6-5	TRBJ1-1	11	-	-	TGTGCCAGCAGTAGGGACGGGGAAGCTTTCTTT	CASSRDGEAFF
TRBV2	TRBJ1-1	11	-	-	TGTGCCAGCATAAAAGATACTGAAGCTTTCTTT	CASIKDTEAFF
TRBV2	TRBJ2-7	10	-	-	TGTGCCAGCAGCATTTACGAGCAGTACTTC	CASSIYEQYF
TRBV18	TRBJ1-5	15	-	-	TGTGCCAGCCAACCACCCGGGGGGGTCAATCAGCCCCAGCATTTT	CASQPPGGVNQPQHF
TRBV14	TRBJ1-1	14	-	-	TGTGCCAGCAGCCAAGTCGGGGTACACACTGAAGCTTTCTTT	CASSQVGVHTEAFF
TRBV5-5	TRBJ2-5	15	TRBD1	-	TGTGCCAGCAGCTTTTCCCCTGGACAGGAGGAGACCCAGTACTTC	CASSFSPGQEETQYF
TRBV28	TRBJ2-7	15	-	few	TGTGCCAGCAACAACCCCCCTCAGGGTTTCTACGAGCAGTACTTC	CASNNPPQGFYEQYF
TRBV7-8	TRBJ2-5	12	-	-	TGTGCCAGCAGCATGATCGGGGTAGGCCAGTACTTC	CASSMIGVGQYF
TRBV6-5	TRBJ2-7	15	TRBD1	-	TGTGCCAGCAGTTCACTGACAGGGACCCCCTACGAGCAGTACTTC	CASSSLTGTPYEQYF
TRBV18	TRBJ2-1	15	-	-	TGTGCCAGCTCACCAGAATTGGGGACGCACAATGAGCAGTTCTTC	CASSPELGTHNEQFF
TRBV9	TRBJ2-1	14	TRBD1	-	TGTGCCAGCAGCCCCCGGACAGGGGGCGTTGAGCAGTTCTTC	CASSPRTGGVEQFF
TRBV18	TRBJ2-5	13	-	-	TGTGCCAGCTCACCACGGCAGGAAGAGACCCAGTACTTC	CASSPRQEETQYF
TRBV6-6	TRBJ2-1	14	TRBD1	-	TGTGCCACCCAGGACAGGGGATCCTACAATGAGCAGTTCTTC	CATQDRGSYNEQFF